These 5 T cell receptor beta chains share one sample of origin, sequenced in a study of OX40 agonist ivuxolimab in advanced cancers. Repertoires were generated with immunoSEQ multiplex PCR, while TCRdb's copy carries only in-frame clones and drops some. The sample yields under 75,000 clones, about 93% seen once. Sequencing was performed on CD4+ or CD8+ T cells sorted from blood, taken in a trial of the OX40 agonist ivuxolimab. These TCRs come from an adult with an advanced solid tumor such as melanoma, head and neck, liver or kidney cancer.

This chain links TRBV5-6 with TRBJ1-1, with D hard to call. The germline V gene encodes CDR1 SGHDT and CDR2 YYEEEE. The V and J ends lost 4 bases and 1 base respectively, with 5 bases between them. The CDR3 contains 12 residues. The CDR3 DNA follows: TGTGCCAGCAGCCCAGGGAACACTGAAGCTTTCTTT. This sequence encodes CASSPGNTEAFF. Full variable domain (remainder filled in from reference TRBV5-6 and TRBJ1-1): DAGVTQSPTHLIKTRGQQVTLRCSPKSGHDTVSWYQQALGQGPQFIFQYYEEEERQRGNFPDRFSGHQFPNYSSELNVNALLLGDSALYLCASSPGNTEAFFGQGTRLTVV.

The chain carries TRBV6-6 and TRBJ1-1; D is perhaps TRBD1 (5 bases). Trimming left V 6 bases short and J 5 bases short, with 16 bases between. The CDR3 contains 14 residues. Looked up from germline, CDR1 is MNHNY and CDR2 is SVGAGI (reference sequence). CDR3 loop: CASSPTYGGTEAFF. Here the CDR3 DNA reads TGTGCCAGCAGCCCGACCTATGGGGGGACTGAAGCTTTCTTT.

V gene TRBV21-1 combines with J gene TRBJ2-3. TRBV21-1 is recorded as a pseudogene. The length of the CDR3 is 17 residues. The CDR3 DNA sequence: TGTGCCAGCAGCAAATCTACGGGGGCGTTAAGCACAGATACGCAGTATTTT. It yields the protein CASSKSTGALSTDTQYF.

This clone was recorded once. The CDR3 nucleotides read TGTGCCAGCAGCTTGTTGGGGGAGGTTAATGAAAAACTGTTTTTT. It is translated as CASSLLGEVNEKLFF. The gene calls are TRBV11-2 and TRBJ1-4; weak D call: TRBD1 (5 bases). Deletions cut 3 bases from V and 4 bases from J, with 12 bases between. Germline V gene sequence: CDR1 SGHAT, CDR2 FQNNGV. CDR3 length: 15 residues.

The DNA for the CDR3 is TGCGCCAGCAGCGAAACAGGGGGGCAGACCGGGGAGCTGTTTTTT. Encoded protein: CASSETGGQTGELFF. The V gene is TRBV5-1, the J gene TRBJ2-2; the match to TRBD1 covers 8 bases. Trimming at V came to 4 bases and at J to 5 bases, leaving 7 bases not matched to a gene. Germline V CDR1 and CDR2: SGHRS, YFSETQ. This CDR3 has 15 residues.